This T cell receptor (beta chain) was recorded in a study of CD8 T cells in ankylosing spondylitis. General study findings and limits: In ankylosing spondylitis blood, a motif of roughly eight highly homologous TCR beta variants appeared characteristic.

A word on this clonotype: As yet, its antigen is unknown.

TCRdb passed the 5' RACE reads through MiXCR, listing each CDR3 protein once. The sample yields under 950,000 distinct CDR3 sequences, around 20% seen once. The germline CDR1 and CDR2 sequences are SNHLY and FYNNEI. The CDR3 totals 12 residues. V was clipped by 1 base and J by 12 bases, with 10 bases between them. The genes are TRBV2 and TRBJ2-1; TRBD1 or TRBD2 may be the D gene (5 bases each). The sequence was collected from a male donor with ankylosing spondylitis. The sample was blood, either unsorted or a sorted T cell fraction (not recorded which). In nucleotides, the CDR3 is TGTGCCAGCAGTGAAGTGGGGGATAGGCAGTTCTTC. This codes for CASSEVGDRQFF.